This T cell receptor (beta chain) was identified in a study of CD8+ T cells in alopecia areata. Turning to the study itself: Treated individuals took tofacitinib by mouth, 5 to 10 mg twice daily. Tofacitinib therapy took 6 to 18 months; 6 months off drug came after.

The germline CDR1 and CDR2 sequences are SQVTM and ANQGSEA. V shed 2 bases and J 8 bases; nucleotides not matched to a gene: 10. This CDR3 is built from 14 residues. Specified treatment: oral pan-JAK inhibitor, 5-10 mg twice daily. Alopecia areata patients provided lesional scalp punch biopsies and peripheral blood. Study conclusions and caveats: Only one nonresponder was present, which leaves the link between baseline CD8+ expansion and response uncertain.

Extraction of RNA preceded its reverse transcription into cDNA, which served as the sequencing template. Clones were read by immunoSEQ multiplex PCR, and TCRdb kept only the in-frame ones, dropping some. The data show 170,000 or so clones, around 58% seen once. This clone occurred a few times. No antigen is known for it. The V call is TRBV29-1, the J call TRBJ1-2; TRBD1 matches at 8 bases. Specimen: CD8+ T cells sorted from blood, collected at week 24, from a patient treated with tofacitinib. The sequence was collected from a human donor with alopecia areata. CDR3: CSVEFPRGQNGYTF. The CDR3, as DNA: TGCAGCGTTGAATTTCCCAGGGGGCAGAACGGCTACACCTTC. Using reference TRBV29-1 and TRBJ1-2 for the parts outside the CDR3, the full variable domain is SAVISQKPSRDICQRGTSLTIQCQVDSQVTMMFWYRQQPGQSLTLIATANQGSEATYESGFVIDKFPISRPNLTFSTLTVSNMSPEDSSIYLCSVEFPRGQNGYTFGSGTRLTVV.